These T cell receptor beta chains were read from a single sample in a study of molecular identifiers for immune sequencing clone quantification. One entry per CDR3 protein results from TCRdb running MiXCR on the PCR reads. The sample yields 600,000 to 650,000 distinct CDR3 sequences, 20% seen once. The source material was naive CD8+ T cells from blood, with Jurkat cell RNA spiked in. The receptors originated from a human donor in good health. Some libraries in this study had Jurkat cell RNA spiked in. Each CDR3 is given with its conserved first and last residue. The order of the fields is V gene, clone size, J gene, D gene, CDR3 DNA, CDR3 protein. A D gene is named only where the DNA matches it firmly. Where a row states a size, it is once, few, many or the class of an expanded clone; other rows omit it.

>TRBV12-3/TRBV12-4|many|TRBJ1-5|-
TGTGCCAGCAGTTTAGTCGATAGCAATCAGCCCCAGCATTTT
CASSLVDSNQPQHF
>TRBV28|many|TRBJ1-1|-
TGTGCCAGCAGTGCAGACCTCAACACTGAAGCTTTCTTT
CASSADLNTEAFF
>TRBV27|many|TRBJ2-3|TRBD2
TGTGCCAGCAGTCAAGGGACTAGCGGGGCCACAGATACGCAGTATTTT
CASSQGTSGATDTQYF
>TRBV7-9|many|TRBJ2-3|TRBD1
TGTGCCAGCAGCTTAGCGGGACAGATGAGCACAGATACGCAGTATTTT
CASSLAGQMSTDTQYF
>TRBV4-1|-|TRBJ1-6|-
TGCGCCAGCAGCCAAGATCAGGGCAAAGGTTCACCCCTCCACTTT
CASSQDQGKGSPLHF
>TRBV10-3|many|TRBJ2-6|-
TGTGCCATCGGGGCCTCCAGCTCTGGGGCCAACGTCCTGACTTTC
CAIGASSSGANVLTF
>TRBV2|few|TRBJ1-6|TRBD1
TGTGCCAGCAGTGGACAGGGTCGAGGTAATTCACCCCTCCACTTT
CASSGQGRGNSPLHF
>TRBV20-1|many|TRBJ1-2|-
TGCAGTGCTCTATCGGACAGCCTGATCAACGACTATGGCTACACCTTC
CSALSDSLINDYGYTF
>TRBV7-2|many|TRBJ2-1|TRBD2
TGTGCCAGCAGCTTAGTGCCCCTAGCGGGTGCCCACAATGAGCAGTTCTTC
CASSLVPLAGAHNEQFF
>TRBV27|many|TRBJ2-7|-
TGTGCCAGCGGTCTGCCGGGGAACGAGCAGTACTTC
CASGLPGNEQYF
>TRBV6-2/TRBV6-3|many|TRBJ2-5|-
TGTGCCAGCAGGGGGACTTTCCAAGAGACCCAGTACTTC
CASRGTFQETQYF
>TRBV27|many|TRBJ2-7|-
TGTGCCAGCAGTTTATCGGGGTCTCGGGAGCAGTACTTC
CASSLSGSREQYF
>TRBV24-1|many|TRBJ2-1|-
TGTGCCACCAGTTCCCCAGTCAATGAGCAGTTCTTC
CATSSPVNEQFF
>TRBV7-6|many|TRBJ1-5|-
TGTGCCAGCAGCTTAAGTGAAGTGGGCAATCAGCCCCAGCATTTT
CASSLSEVGNQPQHF
>TRBV7-3|many|TRBJ2-1|-
TGTGCCAGCAGCTCGAAAAGCGGGCTTGACTACAATGAGCAGTTCTTC
CASSSKSGLDYNEQFF
>TRBV12-3/TRBV12-4|many|TRBJ2-3|-
TGTGCCAGCAGCACATCCGGGGATACGCAGTATTTT
CASSTSGDTQYF
>TRBV18|-|TRBJ2-7|-
TGTGCCAGCTCACCACCGGACCAGGGCGGCCACGAGCAGTACTTC
CASSPPDQGGHEQYF
>TRBV11-2|-|TRBJ2-7|-
TGTGCCAGCACCCTAGGTTACGAGCAGCACTTC
CASTLGYEQHF
>TRBV12-3/TRBV12-4|few|TRBJ2-1|TRBD1
TGTGCCAGCAGTTCCCCATGGCTAGGACAGGGGTGGAATGAGCAGTTCTTC
CASSSPWLGQGWNEQFF
>TRBV29-1|many|TRBJ2-3|TRBD1
TGCAGCGTTGCCACAGGGGTAGATACGCAGTATTTT
CSVATGVDTQYF
>TRBV4-3|many|TRBJ1-1|TRBD1
TGCGCCAGCAGCCAAGATCTGGCATCCGGACAGGTGAACACTGAAGCTTTCTTT
CASSQDLASGQVNTEAFF
>TRBV3-1|-|TRBJ2-1|TRBD2
TGTGCCAGCAGCCATGGCAGCGGGAGGGAAACCTACAATGAGCAGTTCTTC
CASSHGSGRETYNEQFF
>TRBV7-9|many|TRBJ2-5|-
TGTGCCAGCAGCCCAGGAGAGTCAGGTCAAGAGACCCAGTACTTC
CASSPGESGQETQYF
>TRBV12-3/TRBV12-4|-|TRBJ2-1|TRBD2
TGTGCCAGCCGGGGACTAGCGGGAGCTGGTGACAATGAGCAGTTCTTC
CASRGLAGAGDNEQFF
>TRBV24-1|-|TRBJ2-1|-
TGTGCCACCAGTGATTCACGAGGGTACAGCTCCTACAATGAGCAGTCCTTC
CATSDSRGYSSYNEQSF
>TRBV27|many|TRBJ2-7|TRBD1
TGTGCCAGCAGTTTACACAGGGGGCAGTACGAGCAGTACTTC
CASSLHRGQYEQYF
>TRBV3-1|-|TRBJ2-7|-
TGTGCCAGCAGCGCGTACCAGGGAGCGTACGAGCAGTACTTC
CASSAYQGAYEQYF
>TRBV5-8|few|TRBJ2-5|-
TGTGCCAGCAGCTTTTCGGGTTACAAAGAGACCCAGTACTTC
CASSFSGYKETQYF
>TRBV29-1|many|TRBJ2-7|-
TGCAGCGTTGAGGAGGACAGCTCCTACGAGCAGTACTTC
CSVEEDSSYEQYF
>TRBV4-1|many|TRBJ2-1|-
TGCGCCAGCAGCCAAGGGATCCTCCTCAATGAGCAGTTCTTC
CASSQGILLNEQFF
>TRBV11-2|few|TRBJ1-1|-
TGTGCCAGCAACCCGACAGGAGGGGCTGAAGCTTTCTTT
CASNPTGGAEAFF
>TRBV5-8|few|TRBJ2-3|TRBD2
TGTGCCAGCAGCTTGGTTAGCGGGGGGGCCTTAGATACGCAGTATTTT
CASSLVSGGALDTQYF
>TRBV14|many|TRBJ2-3|TRBD2
TGTGCCAGCAGCCAAGTTCCTAGCGGCCGGTTGGCAGCGCAGTATTTT
CASSQVPSGRLAAQYF
>TRBV5-1|many|TRBJ2-1|-
TGCGCCAGCAGCTTGTCCAGGCTTGAGCAGTTCTTC
CASSLSRLEQFF
>TRBV7-2|many|TRBJ2-5|-
TGTGCCAGCAGCTTTTCCACTAGTACACTGGGGGAGACCCAGTACTTC
CASSFSTSTLGETQYF
>TRBV5-6|many|TRBJ2-7|TRBD1
TGTGCCAGCAGATTGGGACAGGGCTACGAGCAGTACTTC
CASRLGQGYEQYF
>TRBV30|many|TRBJ2-5|-
TGTGCCTGGAGTGCGGACAGCCAAGAGACCCAGTACTTC
CAWSADSQETQYF
>TRBV6-1|many|TRBJ2-2|-
TGTGCCAGCAGTGAACGTCGGGGGGCGGAGAACACCGGGGAGCTGTTTTTT
CASSERRGAENTGELFF
>TRBV3-1|-|TRBJ1-4|-
-
CASSQDFGPGGVNEKLFF
>TRBV7-9|few|TRBJ2-7|-
TGTGCCAGCAGCCGTGGGTTTTACGAGCAGTACTTC
CASSRGFYEQYF
>TRBV4-3|many|TRBJ2-7|-
TGCGCCAGCAGCCAAGTGCACAGGGAGTACGAGCAGTACTTC
CASSQVHREYEQYF
>TRBV7-2|once|TRBJ2-3|TRBD2
TGTGCCAGCAGCTTACTAGCGGCCAGCACAAATACGCAGTATTTT
CASSLLAASTNTQYF
>TRBV25-1|many|TRBJ2-1|-
TGTGCCAGCAGTGAATATAGCTCGAATGAGCAGTTCTTC
CASSEYSSNEQFF
>TRBV29-1|-|TRBJ2-1|TRBD2
TGCAGCGTTGAATTCCCCGGACCAATAGCGGGGTACTACAATGAGCAGTTCTTC
CSVEFPGPIAGYYNEQFF
>TRBV3-1|many|TRBJ1-4|TRBD1
TGTGCCAGCAGCCAAGATTCCTACGACAGGGCAGATAATGAAAAACTGTTTTTT
CASSQDSYDRADNEKLFF
>TRBV4-1|-|TRBJ1-5|-
TGCGCCAGCAGCCAAGATCCCCTTGGCAATCAGCCCCAGCATTTT
CASSQDPLGNQPQHF
>TRBV4-2|few|TRBJ2-2|TRBD2
TGTGCCAGCAGCCCGACCGGGACTATTGTTTCCGGGGAGCTGTTTTTT
CASSPTGTIVSGELFF
>TRBV7-6|many|TRBJ2-3|-
TGTGCCAGCTCGGGCATCACAGATACGCAGTATTTT
CASSGITDTQYF
>TRBV7-6|-|TRBJ1-3|TRBD1
TGTGCCAGCAGCAAGGGACAGAACTCTGGAAACACCATATATTTT
CASSKGQNSGNTIYF
>TRBV7-9|many|TRBJ2-1|-
TGTGCCAGCAGCCCCAAACAAGGGAATTCCTACAATGAGCAGTTCTTC
CASSPKQGNSYNEQFF
>TRBV6-6|few|TRBJ1-2|TRBD1
TGTGCCAGCAGCCGCCGTGGGGACAGGGTTGATGGCTACACCTTC
CASSRRGDRVDGYTF
>TRBV6-1|-|TRBJ2-3|-
TGTGCCAGCAGTGAAGATGTGGCAGGGGTCACAGATACGCAGTATTTT
CASSEDVAGVTDTQYF
>TRBV23-1|many|TRBJ1-6|-
TGCGCCAGCAGACCATACTCCTCCGGGACGGCGAATTCACCCCTCCACTTT
CASRPYSSGTANSPLHF